The 8 T cell receptor beta chains presented below share a single source sample, sequenced in a study of cytomegalovirus exposure and HLA in healthy donors. The PCR made use of 60 Vbeta and 13 Jbeta primers. Here immunoSEQ multiplex PCR was the method, and the copy in TCRdb shows in-frame clones only, minus some. The sample has 90,000 to 120,000 clones, approximately 70% seen once. The specimen was PBMCs. The origin of the receptors is a man between 25 and 39 years old in good health and CMV-seropositive.

The chain employs TRBV5-6 and TRBJ2-7; 7 nucleotides agree with TRBD2. V shed 2 bases and J 7 bases; nucleotides not matched to a gene: 9. Per germline, CDR1 SGHDT and CDR2 YYEEEE. The CDR3 totals 14 residues. The CDR3 DNA reads as TGTGCCAGCAGCTTCGGGACTATGTCCCTAGAGCAGTACTTC. The encoded protein is CASSFGTMSLEQYF.

The CDR3 bases are TGTGCCAGCAGCTCACTGACAGACCGCTACGAGCAGTACTTC. Protein sequence: CASSSLTDRYEQYF. V gene TRBV11-2 combines with J gene TRBJ2-7, with a weak D call TRBD1 (5 bases). Per the germline V gene, CDR1 is SGHAT and CDR2 is FQNNGV. Between the trimmed V and J ends, which lost 4 bases and 3 bases, there was a span of 13 bases. The CDR3 covers 14 residues.

With respect to this clone: Other DNA sequences of this sample code for an identical CDR3. This chain connects TRBV29-1 to TRBJ2-5, with D perhaps matching TRBD1 (5 bases). The CDR3 is made up of 12 amino acids. Germline CDR1 SQVTM, CDR2 ANQGSEA. Between the trimmed V and J ends, which lost 3 bases and 3 bases, there was a span of 8 bases. CDR3: CSVEGLKETQYF. DNA for the CDR3: TGCAGCGTTGAGGGGCTAAAAGAGACCCAGTACTTC.

V usage is TRBV29-1 and J usage is TRBJ1-4, with unresolved D. Trimming shortened V by 1 base and J by 7 bases, and 10 bases separated the two germline ends. Germline V lookup: CDR1 SQVTM, CDR2 ANQGSEA. The CDR3 runs 13 residues. The CDR3 spells CSVEAQLSEKLFF. The CDR3 DNA reads as TGCAGCGTTGAAGCCCAGTTAAGTGAAAAACTGTTTTTT.

This chain uses TRBV5-1 with TRBJ2-1; no firm D call. The V end was cut by 2 bases, the J end by 1 base, with 7 bases between. There are 14 residues in the CDR3. Per germline, CDR1 SGHRS and CDR2 YFSETQ. In DNA, the CDR3 is TGCGCCAGCAGCTTTGACATTTCCTACAATGAGCAGTTCTTC. It specifies CASSFDISYNEQFF.

V usage is TRBV19 and J usage is TRBJ2-2; D might be TRBD2 (5 bases). The CDR3 has 13 residues. The germline gives CDR1 LNHDA, CDR2 SQIVND (reference sequence). Trimming removed 8 bases at V and 2 bases at J, with 9 bases between. For the CDR3, the DNA is TGTGCCAGTTCCGGGATAAACACCGGGGAGCTGTTTTTT. Encoded protein: CASSGINTGELFF.

V gene TRBV6-6 combines with J gene TRBJ1-1; no clear D gene. The CDR3 totals 14 residues. Germline V lookup: CDR1 MNHNY, CDR2 SVGAGI (reference sequence). V lost 2 bases, J lost 1 base, and 8 bases lay in between. The CDR3, as DNA: TGTGCCAGCAGTTACGTTGGAGAGAACACTGAAGCTTTCTTT. This codes for CASSYVGENTEAFF.

This clone was seen once. The gene calls are TRBV5-1 and TRBJ2-7, with 12 bases identical to TRBD2. Trimming cost V 2 bases and J 4 bases; bases outside gene matches: 10. CDR1 is SGHRS, CDR2 YFSETQ, per germline. The CDR3 is made up of 17 amino acids. The CDR3 here is CASSFGLAGTPGYEQYF. CDR3 in DNA: TGCGCCAGCAGCTTCGGACTAGCGGGGACCCCGGGGTACGAGCAGTACTTC. The full variable domain, with the rest looked up from reference TRBV5-1 and TRBJ2-7, is KAGVTQTPRYLIKTRGQQVTLSCSPISGHRSVSWYQQTPGQGLQFLFEYFSETQRNKGNFPGRFSGRQFSNSRSEMNVSTLELGDSALYLCASSFGLAGTPGYEQYFGPGTRLTVT.